This passage covers 22 T cell receptor beta chains from one sample sequenced in a study of T cell responses to AZD1222 COVID-19 vaccine. Clones were sequenced by immunoSEQ multiplex PCR, and TCRdb holds only the in-frame ones, with some missing. The sample has around 150,000 clones, 80% to 95% seen once; the top ten hold around 2.3%. The sample in question was peripheral blood, obtained on day 0 of AZD1222 vaccination. These receptors all come from an adult in good health.

This rearrangement joins TRBV19 to TRBJ2-2; D gene unclear. The CDR3 extends over 15 amino acids. V shed 5 bases and J shed 5 bases, with 15 bases lying between them. The germline CDR1 and CDR2 sequences are LNHDA and SQIVND (reference sequence). CDR3 loop: CASSGTAVGTGELFF. The CDR3 nucleotides are TGTGCCAGTAGTGGTACAGCCGTGGGAACCGGGGAGCTGTTTTTT.

The chain has TRBV6-5 and TRBJ1-2; D is possibly TRBD1 (6 bases). The CDR3 is 15 amino acids. CDR1 MNHEY and CDR2 SVGAGI come from the germline V gene. Trimming pared 8 bases from V and 0 bases from J, leaving 16 bases between. CDR3 amino acids: CASFHRDTSNYGYTF. CDR3 DNA sequence: TGTGCCAGCTTCCACCGGGACACCTCTAACTATGGCTACACCTTC.

The V and J genes are TRBV6-2 or TRBV6-3 and TRBJ2-2; 7 bases fit TRBD1. J lost 4 bases, V lost 4 bases, and 15 bases had no gene match. In germline, CDR1 is MNHEY, CDR2 SVGEGT. The CDR3 is 18 residues long. The CDR3 DNA reads as TGTGCCAGCAGTTTTCAGGGACAGCCATCATGGAGCACCGGGGAGCTGTTTTTT. Its translation: CASSFQGQPSWSTGELFF.

The chain uses TRBV11-2 and TRBJ1-1; D is ambiguous. V lost 7 bases to trimming and J lost 4 bases, with 13 bases between them. This CDR3 is 13 amino acids long. Germline-derived CDR1 and CDR2 are SGHAT and FQNNGV. CDR3 sequence (DNA): TGTGCCAGCACCCCGGGTTTCTCCACTGAAGCTTTCTTT. Translated: CASTPGFSTEAFF.

The chain links TRBV7-3 to TRBJ1-1; possibly TRBD1 for D (5 bases). With 3 bases removed from V and 1 base from J, the gap between germline ends came to 12 bases. The germline V gene has CDR1 SGHTA and CDR2 FQGTGA. This CDR3 spans 15 amino acids. The DNA of the CDR3 is TGTGCCAGCAGCTTCTCGGGGCTGGGGAACACTGAAGCTTTCTTT. This codes for CASSFSGLGNTEAFF.

In its sample, this clone was seen once. The chain has TRBV12-3 or TRBV12-4 and TRBJ1-2; TRBD1 agrees at 7 bases. The trim removed 6 bases at V and 2 bases at J, leaving 3 bases unmatched. The CDR3 totals 13 residues. CDR3 sequence (DNA): TGTGCCAGCAGACTGACAGGGAACTATGGCTACACCTTC. It translates to CASRLTGNYGYTF.

In its sample, this clone was seen once. V is TRBV7-3 and J is TRBJ2-1, with 7 nucleotides matching TRBD1. Germline values: CDR1 SGHTA, CDR2 FQGTGA. The CDR3 runs 13 residues. V lost 4 bases and J lost 8; bases outside the gene matches: 5. The CDR3 DNA sequence: TGTGCCAGCAGCTCACAGGGGATAGATGAGCAGTTCTTC. Translation: CASSSQGIDEQFF.

This chain links TRBV6-1 with TRBJ1-6; D not resolved. V was cut by 1 base and J by 12 bases, with 4 bases left in between. Germline V gives CDR1 MNHNS, CDR2 SASEGT. The CDR3 has 11 amino acids. CDR3 in amino acids: CASSEGRPLHF. The CDR3 DNA reads as TGTGCCAGCAGTGAAGGGCGACCCCTCCACTTT.

The rearrangement uses TRBV29-1 and TRBJ1-1; 10 bases align to TRBD1. Trimming removed 6 bases from V and 0 bases from J; junction bases left unmatched: 7. Germline V gene sequence: CDR1 SQVTM, CDR2 ANQGSEA. The CDR3 totals 15 residues. The CDR3: CSVPDRGAMNTEAFF. CDR3 coding DNA: TGCAGCGTCCCGGACAGGGGGGCCATGAACACTGAAGCTTTCTTT.

The chain employs TRBV28 and TRBJ2-3; tentative D call: TRBD2 (6 bases). Trimming removed 8 bases at V and 6 bases at J, with 18 bases between. The CDR3 length is 14 residues. From germline, CDR1 is MDHEN and CDR2 SYDVKM. The CDR3 DNA sequence: TGTGCCAGCGGGTCTTCGGGGGTACAGGATACGCAGTATTTT. It translates to CASGSSGVQDTQYF. The full variable domain, completed using reference TRBV28 and TRBJ2-3, is DVKVTQSSRYLVKRTGEKVFLECVQDMDHENMFWYRQDPGLGLRLIYFSYDVKMKEKGDIPEGYSVSREKKERFSLILESASTNQTSMYLCASGSSGVQDTQYFGPGTRLTVL.

CDR3 DNA: TGTGCCAGCAGCTCGGGACAGGGGGCGTTGTACGAGCAGTACTTC. This gives the protein CASSSGQGALYEQYF. The gene calls are TRBV7-9 and TRBJ2-7; 12 positions match TRBD1. CDR1 is SEHNR, CDR2 FQNEAQ, per germline (reference sequence). The CDR3 has 15 residues. V was clipped by 4 bases and J by 4 bases; unmatched bases: 5.

This rearrangement joins TRBV9 to TRBJ1-3; D remains ambiguous. This CDR3 spans 15 amino acids. Germline loops: CDR1 SGDLS, CDR2 YYNGEE. Trimming stripped 4 bases from V and 4 bases from J, with 15 bases between. The CDR3 is CASSPRGVSGNTIYF. For the CDR3, the DNA is TGTGCCAGCAGCCCCCGGGGAGTCTCGGGAAACACCATATATTTT.

This chain connects TRBV6-5 to TRBJ1-2; 7 bases are a match to TRBD1. The J segment lost 0 bases and the V segment lost 2 bases, leaving 3 bases of the junction unmatched. Germline values: CDR1 MNHEY, CDR2 SVGAGI. This CDR3 has 15 amino acids. The CDR3 reads CASSYRGQSNYGYTF. CDR3 coding DNA: TGTGCCAGCAGTTACAGGGGGCAATCTAACTATGGCTACACCTTC.

This chain links TRBV7-2 with TRBJ2-3; D remains unclear. The CDR3 is 12 residues long. CDR1 and CDR2 from the germline V gene are SGHTA and FQGNSA. V shed 5 bases and J shed 6 bases, with 9 bases lying between them. The CDR3 here is CASSPGRDTQYF. The CDR3 coding sequence is TGTGCCAGCAGCCCAGGCAGGGATACGCAGTATTTT.

The chain carries TRBV5-1 and TRBJ1-1; possibly TRBD1 for D (5 bases). The CDR3 totals 13 residues. Germline CDR1 reads SGHRS; CDR2 reads YFSETQ. Trimming pared 2 bases from V and 1 base from J, leaving 6 bases between. In DNA form, the CDR3 reads TGCGCCAGCAGCTTTGGGGCGAACACTGAAGCTTTCTTT. Amino acid sequence: CASSFGANTEAFF.

Regarding this clone: One end of the junction varies from germline; a read error may be responsible. This chain uses TRBV29-1 with TRBJ1-2; D gene uncertain. Germline CDR1 is SQVTM and CDR2 is ANQGSEA. This CDR3 has 9 residues. CDR3 amino acids: CSANSGYTF. The CDR3 DNA follows: TGCAGCGCCAACTCTGGCTACACCTTC.

V gene TRBV6-5 combines with J gene TRBJ1-6; D remains unclear. Trimming removed 0 bases at V and 10 bases at J, with 13 bases between. Germline CDR1 reads MNHEY; CDR2 reads SVGAGI. The CDR3 is made up of 15 amino acids. The DNA of the CDR3 is TGTGCCAGCAGTTACTCGGAGGGCCCGGGGTCACCCCTCCACTTT. Translating it yields CASSYSEGPGSPLHF.

This clone turned up a few times. This chain connects TRBV1 to TRBJ2-7. TRBV1 is a pseudogene. CDR3 length equals 11 residues. In nucleotides, the CDR3 is TGCACCAGCAGCGACGGCTACGAGCAGTACTTC. Amino acids: CTSSDGYEQYF.

The chain is built from TRBV7-9 and TRBJ1-1; D not resolved. The germline V gene encodes CDR1 SEHNR and CDR2 FQNEAQ (reference sequence). The germline V and J ends were trimmed by 10 bases and 4 bases, with 19 bases remaining between them. The CDR3 is 14 amino acids. CDR3 DNA sequence: TGTGCCACCACCCGCCTCCGCTTTGGCACTGAAGCTTTCTTT. It codes for CATTRLRFGTEAFF.

This clone was recorded only once. V is TRBV7-3 and J is TRBJ2-5; the match to TRBD2 covers 13 bases. J gave up 1 base and V 5 bases, and 4 bases lay outside the gene matches. CDR1 and CDR2 from the germline V gene are SGHTA and FQGTGA. The CDR3 covers 16 residues. For the CDR3, the DNA is TGTGCCAGCAGCCGGGGACTAGCGGGACCCCAAGAGACCCAGTACTTC. Translating gives CASSRGLAGPQETQYF.

This rearrangement joins TRBV9 to TRBJ2-3, with 7 bases matching TRBD2. Germline trimming cut 0 bases from V and 2 bases from J; bases unmatched to any gene: 6. This CDR3 comprises 16 residues. Per the germline V gene, CDR1 is SGDLS and CDR2 is YYNGEE. The CDR3 sequence: CASSVGGLADTDTQYF. CDR3 bases: TGTGCCAGCAGCGTAGGAGGGCTAGCGGACACAGATACGCAGTATTTT.

The CDR3 here is CASRQGFEAFF. The CDR3 DNA is TGTGCCAGCAGACAGGGTTTTGAAGCTTTCTTT. The chain has TRBV6-5 and TRBJ1-1, with a tentative D call TRBD1 (6 bases). Germline CDR1 MNHEY, CDR2 SVGAGI. Between the trimmed V and J ends, which lost 6 bases and 7 bases, there was a span of 9 bases. The CDR3 is made up of 11 amino acids.